The 30 T cell receptor beta chains below were found in one sample sequenced in a study of siplizumab effects on memory and regulatory T cells. Profiling relied on immunoSEQ multiplex PCR, and the TCRdb table lists in-frame clones only, not all of them. The profile shows about 85,000 clones, approximately 95% of them singletons. Specimen: CD8+ T cells sorted from blood. The receptor set was obtained from a human donor in good health.

DNA of the CDR3: TGTGCCAGCAGCTTGGGGACTGGACAAGCGAACACTGAAGCTTTCTTT. Translating it yields CASSLGTGQANTEAFF. V usage is TRBV5-6 and J usage is TRBJ1-1; perhaps TRBD1 as D (5 bases). CDR3 size: 16 residues. Trimming cost V 0 bases and J 1 base, with 13 bases left between them. Germline assignment: CDR1 SGHDT and CDR2 YYEEEE. Based on the CDR3 plus reference TRBV5-6 and TRBJ1-1, the full variable domain is DAGVTQSPTHLIKTRGQQVTLRCSPKSGHDTVSWYQQALGQGPQFIFQYYEEEERQRGNFPDRFSGHQFPNYSSELNVNALLLGDSALYLCASSLGTGQANTEAFFGQGTRLTVV.

The rearrangement links TRBV29-1 to TRBJ2-7, with TRBD2 as a possible D gene (5 bases). The CDR3 totals 12 residues. The V gene's germline CDR1 is SQVTM and CDR2 ANQGSEA. V lost 6 bases to trimming and J lost 3 bases, with 12 bases between them. In DNA, the CDR3 is TGCAGCGTCCTGGTGGGAGACTACGAGCAGTACTTC. It translates to CSVLVGDYEQYF.

In DNA form, the CDR3 reads TGCGCCAGCAGCCTCCCATGGAGCACCGGGGAGCTGTTTTTT. Residues: CASSLPWSTGELFF. The chain is built from TRBV5-1 and TRBJ2-2; unclear D gene. With 4 bases removed from V and 4 bases from J, the gap between germline ends came to 11 bases. This CDR3 is built from 14 residues. Germline assignment: CDR1 SGHRS and CDR2 YFSETQ.

This chain joins TRBV27 and TRBJ1-5; 7 bases align to TRBD1. The ends lost 7 bases at V and 2 bases at J; junction bases unmatched: 5. CDR3 length: 14 residues. Germline CDR1 and CDR2: MNHEY and SMNVEV (reference sequence). Here the CDR3 DNA reads TGTGCCAGCAACCAGGGGGGCGGCAATCAGCCCCAGCATTTT. As protein: CASNQGGGNQPQHF.

The V gene is TRBV9, the J gene TRBJ1-4, with D uncertain. Germline CDR1 is SGDLS and CDR2 is YYNGEE. The CDR3 loop spans 14 amino acids. V lost 3 bases to trimming and J lost 5 bases, with 11 bases between them. The CDR3 reads CASSEQHANEKLFF. The CDR3 nucleotides are TGTGCCAGCAGCGAACAGCATGCCAATGAAAAACTGTTTTTT.

The chain links TRBV21-1 to TRBJ2-1; the table gives TRBD2 as D, unverified against the DNA. TRBV21-1 represents a pseudogene. This CDR3 region has 14 residues. The DNA for the CDR3 is TGTGCCAGCAGCAAAAAATGTTTAGCCGATAAGAGGTTCTTC. It yields the protein CASSKKCLADKRFF.

J is TRBJ1-2 and V is TRBV19; no reliable D call. Germline CDR1 reads LNHDA; CDR2 reads SQIVND (reference sequence). The CDR3 is 13 residues long. V was shortened by 7 bases and J by 1 base, with 10 bases between the two germline ends. DNA for the CDR3: TGTGCCAGTATGAAAGGGTTTAACTATGGCTACACCTTC. This translates into CASMKGFNYGYTF.

The sample holds one count of this clone. CDR3 region: CASSQGPGQLTGELFF. CDR3 DNA: TGCGCCAGCAGCCAGGGGCCGGGACAACTCACCGGGGAGCTGTTTTTT. This chain connects TRBV4-1 to TRBJ2-2; D is perhaps TRBD1 (6 bases). The germline V gene has CDR1 MGHRA and CDR2 YSYEKL. V was clipped by 3 bases and J by 4 bases, with 15 bases between them. This CDR3 is 16 amino acids long.

In its sample, this clone was seen once. This chain links TRBV7-3 with TRBJ2-1; D remains unclear. Trimming took off 5 bases at V and 0 bases at J, with 20 bases between the two ends. Looked up from germline, CDR1 is SGHTA and CDR2 is FQGTGA. The CDR3 is 18 residues long. The DNA of the CDR3 is TGTGCCAGCAGCGTACCAACCCCCCGGCGCTACTCCTACAATGAGCAGTTCTTC. Translated, it gives CASSVPTPRRYSYNEQFF.

The V call is TRBV5-1, the J call TRBJ1-2; possibly TRBD1 for D (5 bases). Trimming stripped 4 bases from V and 13 bases from J, with 17 bases between. The CDR3 covers 12 residues. Germline CDR1 reads SGHRS; CDR2 reads YFSETQ. The CDR3 DNA follows: TGCGCCAGCAGCCTGAAAGGTGGGGGGACCACCTTC. It translates to CASSLKGGGTTF.

The rearrangement joins TRBV19 to TRBJ2-1; tentatively, D is TRBD1 or TRBD2 (5 bases each). The V and J ends lost 5 bases and 8 bases respectively, with 19 bases between them. This CDR3 comprises 15 residues. Per the germline V gene, CDR1 is LNHDA and CDR2 is SQIVND (reference sequence). CDR3 residues: CASSAGTNSLYEQFF. The CDR3 bases are TGTGCCAGTAGTGCCGGGACCAATTCTTTGTATGAGCAGTTCTTC.

The chain uses TRBV7-6 and TRBJ2-7; 11 bases match TRBD2. V was pared by 5 bases and J by 2 bases, with 5 bases of the junction left unmatched. Germline V gives CDR1 SGHVS, CDR2 FNYEAQ. The CDR3 spans 15 residues. The CDR3: CASSPATSGAYEQYF. Here the CDR3 DNA reads TGTGCCAGCAGCCCAGCGACTAGCGGGGCCTACGAGCAGTACTTC.

This chain joins TRBV4-2 and TRBJ2-6; D may correspond to TRBD1 or TRBD2 (5 bases each). This CDR3 has 17 residues. Looked up from germline, CDR1 is LGHNA and CDR2 is YNFKEQ. The V end was cut by 2 bases, the J end by 0 bases, with 11 bases between. The CDR3 DNA reads as TGTGCCAGCAGCCAACCGGGACGGCCCTCTGGGGCCAACGTCCTGACTTTC. This sequence encodes CASSQPGRPSGANVLTF.

This chain connects TRBV15 to TRBJ2-7; TRBD2 aligns across 9 bases. The CDR3 is 19 residues long. Looked up from germline, CDR1 is LNHNV and CDR2 is YYDKDF (reference sequence). After removal of 5 bases from V and 5 bases from J, the junction contained 22 bases not matched to a gene. CDR3 coding DNA: TGTGCCACCAGCGGCCGCGGAGGAACGACTAGCGGCGACCCCCACGAGCAGTACTTC. Translating gives CATSGRGGTTSGDPHEQYF.

V is TRBV27 and J is TRBJ2-7; D is unclear. Germline V gene sequence: CDR1 MNHEY, CDR2 SMNVEV (reference sequence). The CDR3 is made up of 13 amino acids. Trimming pared 4 bases from V and 3 bases from J, leaving 10 bases between. In DNA, the CDR3 is TGTGCCAGCAGTTGGACCGAAGACTACGAGCAGTACTTC. Protein product: CASSWTEDYEQYF.

DNA of the CDR3: TGTGCCAGCAGCCAAGACTTTCCTAGCGTAAGGGAGCAGTACTTC. Translated: CASSQDFPSVREQYF. The chain joins TRBV4-2 to TRBJ2-7; D is possibly TRBD2 (6 bases). Germline CDR1 LGHNA, CDR2 YNFKEQ. V was pared by 0 bases and J by 7 bases, with 16 bases between. The CDR3 runs to 15 residues.

The chain combines TRBV28 with TRBJ2-7, with D possibly being TRBD2 (6 bases). This CDR3 comprises 18 residues. Trimming took off 6 bases at V and 5 bases at J, with 29 bases between the two ends. Looked up from germline, CDR1 is MDHEN and CDR2 is SYDVKM. CDR3 DNA: TGTGCCAGCAGCCGGGACGCGGCGGGCGGGGACCGGTTGGACGAGCAGTACTTC. Translating it yields CASSRDAAGGDRLDEQYF.

V is TRBV7-2 and J is TRBJ2-2; no clear D gene. Germline CDR1 is SGHTA and CDR2 is FQGNSA. The CDR3 contains 15 residues. Trimming pared 7 bases from V and 6 bases from J, leaving 18 bases between. The CDR3 is CASTLDWGDAGELFF. The CDR3, as DNA: TGTGCCAGCACCCTAGACTGGGGTGATGCCGGGGAGCTGTTTTTT.

In this sample, this clone is medium-sized. The chain carries TRBV10-2 and TRBJ2-7; 9 nucleotides match TRBD1. The V gene end was trimmed by 7 bases and the J gene end by 2 bases; junction bases not matched to a gene: 3. Germline assignment: CDR1 WSHSY and CDR2 SAAADI. This CDR3 comprises 13 residues. Written as DNA, the CDR3 is TGCGCCAGCAACGGACAGGGGACCTACGAGCAGTACTTC. Residues: CASNGQGTYEQYF.

The chain recombines TRBV11-2 with TRBJ2-3; 8 nucleotides line up with TRBD2. With 4 bases clipped from V and 2 bases from J, the junction kept 14 bases outside the gene matches. The CDR3 is 18 amino acids. Germline loops: CDR1 SGHAT, CDR2 FQNNGV. The CDR3, as DNA: TGTGCCAGCAGCTCCCCCCTGGGCGGGAGGCCATCCACAGATACGCAGTATTTT. Encoded protein: CASSSPLGGRPSTDTQYF. Variable domain in full (rest from reference TRBV11-2 and TRBJ2-3): EAGVAQSPRYKIIEKRQSVAFWCNPISGHATLYWYQQILGQGPKLLIQFQNNGVVDDSQLPKDRFSAERLKGVDSTLKIQPAKLEDSAVYLCASSSPLGGRPSTDTQYFGPGTRLTVL.

The V gene is TRBV4-1, the J gene TRBJ1-5, with a possible D match to TRBD1 (6 bases). V lost 1 base, J lost 1 base, and 11 bases lay in between. Germline assignment: CDR1 MGHRA and CDR2 YSYEKL. The CDR3 is 16 amino acids. The CDR3 DNA sequence: TGCGCCAGCAGCCAAGTGGCAGGGGTAAGCAATCAGCCCCAGCATTTT. It translates to CASSQVAGVSNQPQHF.

The V call is TRBV9, the J call TRBJ2-1; D perhaps matches TRBD2 (6 bases). The germline V gene encodes CDR1 SGDLS and CDR2 YYNGEE. Trimming cost V 3 bases and J 3 bases, with 13 bases left between them. The CDR3 is made up of 15 amino acids. In DNA, the CDR3 is TGTGCCAGCAGCGCCCTCGGGACTGGCTACAATGAGCAGTTCTTC. The encoded protein is CASSALGTGYNEQFF.

The chain combines TRBV7-8 with TRBJ2-1; D possibly corresponds to TRBD1 (5 bases). The CDR3 is 14 residues long. Germline V gene data show CDR1 as SGHVS and CDR2 as FQNEAQ. Trimming left V 5 bases short and J 5 bases short, with 13 bases between. This CDR3 reads CASSQETDNNEQFF. CDR3 DNA: TGTGCCAGCAGCCAAGAGACAGATAACAATGAGCAGTTCTTC.

The chain recombines TRBV5-1 with TRBJ2-3; D uncertain. The CDR3 is made up of 14 amino acids. Trimming cost V 1 base and J 6 bases, with 12 bases left between them. Looked up from germline, CDR1 is SGHRS and CDR2 is YFSETQ. CDR3: CASSLYYLLDTQYF. The DNA of the CDR3 is TGCGCCAGCAGCTTGTATTACCTCTTGGATACGCAGTATTTT. The whole variable domain, remainder taken from reference TRBV5-1 and TRBJ2-3, is KAGVTQTPRYLIKTRGQQVTLSCSPISGHRSVSWYQQTPGQGLQFLFEYFSETQRNKGNFPGRFSGRQFSNSRSEMNVSTLELGDSALYLCASSLYYLLDTQYFGPGTRLTVL.

The chain combines TRBV27 with TRBJ2-3; perhaps TRBD2 as D (5 bases). This CDR3 region has 14 residues. V dropped 6 bases and J dropped 0 bases, with 10 bases sitting between them. Germline assignment: CDR1 MNHEY and CDR2 SMNVEV (reference sequence). The CDR3 bases are TGTGCCAGCAGAGACCGGACTAGCACAGATACGCAGTATTTT. This gives the protein CASRDRTSTDTQYF.

The J gene is TRBJ2-1, the V gene TRBV6-1; D is ambiguous. Germline CDR1 reads MNHNS; CDR2 reads SASEGT. This CDR3 region has 13 residues. V shed 0 bases and J shed 14 bases, with 14 bases lying between them. CDR3 nucleotides: TGTGCCAGCAGTGAAGCGAAGGCGGATCTAAAGTTCTTC. This encodes CASSEAKADLKFF.

This chain connects TRBV4-1 to TRBJ2-3, with D uncertain. The CDR3 is 12 residues long. The ends were cut back, 0 bases at V and 5 bases at J, with 3 bases in the middle. Germline V gene data show CDR1 as MGHRA and CDR2 as YSYEKL. The CDR3 nucleotides are TGCGCCAGCAGCCAAGATCGAGATACGCAGTATTTT. Protein: CASSQDRDTQYF.

The chain combines TRBV11-2 with TRBJ2-3, with 11 bases matching TRBD2. CDR3 size: 16 residues. The J segment lost 2 bases and the V segment lost 6 bases, leaving 7 bases of the junction unmatched. Germline lookup yields CDR1 SGHAT and CDR2 FQNNGV. CDR3 nucleotide sequence: TGTGCCAGCAGGATAGGGACTAGCGGAGCCACAGATACGCAGTATTTT. Translation: CASRIGTSGATDTQYF.

The rearrangement joins TRBV7-9 to TRBJ2-7; no clear D gene. Germline V gives CDR1 SEHNR, CDR2 FQNEAQ (reference sequence). Trimming left V 4 bases short and J 4 bases short, with 8 bases between. The CDR3 is 12 amino acids. The chain's CDR3 is CASSSNPYEQYF. Written as DNA, the CDR3 is TGTGCCAGCAGCTCGAATCCTTACGAGCAGTACTTC.

Regarding this clone: The same CDR3 is also encoded by other DNA sequences in this sample. V and J are TRBV5-4 and TRBJ1-5; D is unresolved. CDR1 is SGHNT, CDR2 YYREEE, per germline (reference sequence). This CDR3 has 12 residues. Between the trimmed V and J ends, which lost 2 bases and 4 bases, there was a span of 4 bases. CDR3 residues: CASSLGNQPQHF. In DNA form, the CDR3 reads TGTGCCAGCAGCTTAGGAAATCAGCCCCAGCATTTT. The full variable domain, with the rest looked up from reference TRBV5-4 and TRBJ1-5, is ETGVTQSPTHLIKTRGQQVTLRCSSQSGHNTVSWYQQALGQGPQFIFQYYREEENGRGNFPPRFSGLQFPNYSSELNVNALELDDSALYLCASSLGNQPQHFGDGTRLSIL.